A single sample is the source of the 6 T cell receptor beta chains below, sequenced in a study of T cell changes during pregnancy in multiple sclerosis. Sequenced by immunoSEQ multiplex PCR; TCRdb stores in-frame clones only, minus some. The sample holds roughly 61,000 clones; about 95% are singletons and the top ten take around 2.5%. Sequences were derived from CD8+ T cells from peripheral blood mononuclear cells, sampled after pregnancy. The receptors derive from a female donor with multiple sclerosis, enrolled in a pregnancy study.

The chain combines TRBV9 with TRBJ1-2; 8 bases are a match to TRBD1. The CDR3 is 14 residues long. Trimming removed 5 bases from V and 6 bases from J; junction bases left unmatched: 9. CDR1 is SGDLS, CDR2 YYNGEE, per germline. DNA for the CDR3: TGTGCCAGCAGAGGACAGGGCGGATCAAATGGCTACACCTTC. It encodes CASRGQGGSNGYTF.

The J gene is TRBJ1-3, the V gene TRBV10-3; TRBD1 aligns across 8 bases. CDR3 length equals 14 residues. Germline V CDR1 and CDR2: ENHRY, SYGVKD. V shed 6 bases and J 4 bases; nucleotides not matched to a gene: 5. CDR3 region: CAIRDQGAGNTIYF. In DNA form, the CDR3 reads TGTGCCATCAGAGACCAGGGGGCAGGAAACACCATATATTTT.

The rearrangement uses TRBV2 and TRBJ2-7; 7 bases match TRBD2. This CDR3 comprises 14 residues. CDR1 SNHLY and CDR2 FYNNEI come from the germline V gene. The V segment lost 6 bases and the J segment 5 bases; nucleotides outside the gene matches: 10. The CDR3 region is CASRESGNRDEQYF. The CDR3 coding sequence is TGTGCCAGCAGAGAGAGCGGGAACCGGGACGAGCAGTACTTC.

The chain carries TRBV28 and TRBJ1-3, with D hard to call. This CDR3 is built from 14 residues. V was trimmed by 7 bases and J by 0 bases, leaving 10 bases between them. Germline assignment: CDR1 MDHEN and CDR2 SYDVKM. CDR3 in DNA: TGTGCCAGCAAGCTCGGGAGCTCTGGAAACACCATATATTTT. Translation: CASKLGSSGNTIYF.

V and J are TRBV5-1 and TRBJ2-7; 8 bases line up with TRBD1. Germline CDR1 reads SGHRS; CDR2 reads YFSETQ. The trim removed 1 base at V and 0 bases at J, leaving 12 bases unmatched. This CDR3 region has 18 residues. The CDR3 is CASSLLGQGSYLSYEQYF. DNA for the CDR3: TGCGCCAGCAGCTTGCTCGGACAGGGCTCCTACCTCTCCTACGAGCAGTACTTC.

V and J are TRBV9 and TRBJ2-3; 11 bases align to TRBD2. CDR3 length: 17 amino acids. Germline assignment: CDR1 SGDLS and CDR2 YYNGEE. The V and J ends lost 3 bases and 0 bases, in that order; junction bases with no gene match: 6. The CDR3 sequence: CASSGATSGASTDTQYF. CDR3 coding DNA: TGTGCCAGCAGCGGAGCGACTAGCGGGGCCAGCACAGATACGCAGTATTTT.